This TCR beta chain was observed in a study of PD-L1 blockade in urothelial cancer. The wider study: Median blood clonality was around 0.086, with tens of thousands of unique TCRs.

TCRdb's table, derived via immunoSEQ multiplex PCR, lists solely in-frame clones and lacks some. The table includes some 45,000 clones, about 91% detected once. The CDR3 has 17 amino acids. Germline CDR1 and CDR2: SGHRS and YFSETQ. J lost 0 bases, V lost 0 bases, and 6 bases had no gene match. The chain has TRBV5-1 and TRBJ1-3; 7 nucleotides line up with TRBD1. The clonotype was recovered from an elderly man with urothelial cancer. Sequenced here: PBMCs, sampled around atezolizumab (anti-PD-L1) treatment. CDR3 loop: CASSLGQGYSSGNTIYF. The CDR3 nucleotides are TGCGCCAGCAGCTTGGGACAGGGATACAGCTCTGGAAACACCATATATTTT.